This T cell receptor (beta chain) was captured by sequencing in a study of shared clonotypes between healthy human individuals. A CD45RA+ naive subset and a CD45RA-negative memory subset were split from CD4+ cells. The V end lost 3 bases, the J end lost 4 bases, and 12 bases lay between the germline ends. The germline gives CDR1 SGHTA, CDR2 FQGTGA. The CDR3 length is 14 residues. Repertoires were generated with immunoSEQ multiplex PCR, while TCRdb's copy carries only in-frame clones and drops some. The sample has millions of clones; 85% to 95% are singletons. The chain recombines TRBV7-3 with TRBJ1-2; D is perhaps TRBD1 (6 bases). This clonotype was sampled from a man aged 18 to 30 in good health. Some clones in this sample may be carry-over from other donors' samples. Material: naive CD4+ T cells from PBMCs. Subset: CD45RA+ positively selected. CDR3 in DNA: TGTGCCAGCAGCTTCAACAGGGAGGTCTATGGCTACACCTTC. This codes for CASSFNREVYGYTF.